Each of the 21 T cell receptor beta chains below was sequenced from the same sample in a study of blood T cells in healthy people across ages. The authors ran a second PCR of about 7 to 11 cycles using a sample-barcoded 5' primer and a J-beta primer mix. Each CDR3 protein gets one entry after TCRdb re-called the 5' RACE reads with MiXCR. The table records approximately 800,000 distinct CDR3 sequences, about 55% of them present only once. Sequenced sample: blood. Every receptor here comes from a man older than 75 in good health.

This clonotype was detected a few times. The chain couples TRBV7-2 to TRBJ1-2; D call uncertain. V gave up 10 bases and J gave up 2 bases, with 14 bases separating them. This CDR3 is 13 amino acids long. In germline, CDR1 is SGHTA, CDR2 FQGNSA. DNA for the CDR3: TGTGCCACCCCGAGGGTGCCGAACTATGGCTACACCTTC. Translating gives CATPRVPNYGYTF.

This clonotype was detected once. The gene calls are TRBV7-6 and TRBJ2-1; 14 nucleotides line up with TRBD2. This CDR3 has 21 amino acids. V dropped 1 base and J dropped 2; count of bases not matched to a gene: 13. Per germline, CDR1 SGHVS and CDR2 FNYEAQ. The CDR3 nucleotides read TGTGCCAGCAGCTTAGGGTTGGGACTAGCGGGAGAACCGGATACCTACAATGAGCAGTTCTTC. Amino acids: CASSLGLGLAGEPDTYNEQFF. The entire variable domain, with the rest obtained from reference TRBV7-6 and TRBJ2-1, is as follows: GAGVSQSPRYKVTKRGQDVALRCDPISGHVSLYWYRQALGQGPEFLTYFNYEAQQDKSGLPNDRFSAERPEGSISTLTIQRTEQRDSAMYRCASSLGLGLAGEPDTYNEQFFGPGTRLTVL.

The V and J genes are TRBV10-3 and TRBJ2-4, with TRBD2 identical over 11 bases. The DNA end favors TRBJ2-7, so the J call may be wrong. Germline CDR1 is ENHRY and CDR2 is SYGVKD. CDR3 size: 14 residues. CDR3 residues: CAISGTSGSVEQYF. CDR3 nucleotide sequence: TGTGCCATCAGCGGTACTAGCGGGAGCGTCGAGCAGTACTTC.

This clonotype occurred many times. The chain recombines TRBV3-1 with TRBJ2-7; weak D call: TRBD1 (5 bases). Trimming cost V 4 bases and J 3 bases, with 13 bases left between them. Germline V gene data show CDR1 as LGHDT and CDR2 as YNNKEL (reference sequence). The CDR3 runs 14 residues. CDR3 region: CASSRVDTNYEQYF. CDR3 sequence (DNA): TGTGCCAGCAGCCGCGTGGACACTAACTACGAGCAGTACTTC.

The chain joins TRBV20-1 to TRBJ2-5, with D tentatively TRBD2 (5 bases). Germline CDR1 reads DFQATT; CDR2 reads SNEGSKA (reference sequence). With 2 bases removed from V and 0 bases from J, the gap between germline ends came to 16 bases. This CDR3 contains 16 residues. CDR3 sequence: CSARSLANGYQETQYF. CDR3 DNA: TGCAGTGCTAGATCGCTAGCCAATGGGTACCAAGAGACCCAGTACTTC.

There are a few counts of this clonotype. The gene calls are TRBV4-1 and TRBJ1-4, with D maybe TRBD1 (5 bases). The V end lost 6 bases, the J end lost 0 bases, and 14 bases lay between the germline ends. From germline, CDR1 is MGHRA and CDR2 YSYEKL. The CDR3 has 16 residues. The CDR3 loop reads CASRIRGVTTNEKLFF. CDR3 DNA sequence: TGCGCCAGCAGGATCCGGGGGGTTACAACTAATGAAAAACTGTTTTTT.

The genes are TRBV3-1 and TRBJ2-1; D unclear. The last part of the DNA fits TRBJ2-7 better; the J call may be wrong. The germline V gene has CDR1 LGHDT and CDR2 YNNKEL (reference sequence). The CDR3 consists of 16 residues. In nucleotides, the CDR3 is TGTGCCAGCAGCCAAGACCCGGGTAGGTCCTACAATGAGCAGTACTTC. The encoded protein is CASSQDPGRSYNEQYF.

The J gene is TRBJ2-7, the V gene TRBV29-1, with D possibly TRBD1 on 6 matching bases. From germline, CDR1 is SQVTM and CDR2 ANQGSEA. V was pared by 7 bases and J by 0 bases, with 16 bases between. CDR3 length: 14 residues. The CDR3 nucleotides are TGCAGCGCAACACAGGGCACCAGCTCCTACGAGCAGTACTTC. Amino acid sequence: CSATQGTSSYEQYF.

The chain joins TRBV20-1 to TRBJ1-5; a possible D gene is TRBD1 (5 bases). CDR3 length: 16 amino acids. In germline, CDR1 is DFQATT, CDR2 SNEGSKA (reference sequence). V gave up 2 bases and J gave up 0 bases, with 14 bases separating them. In nucleotides, the CDR3 is TGCAGTGCTAGACCCCCCCAGGGTAATAGCAATCAGCCCCAGCATTTT. Translated: CSARPPQGNSNQPQHF.

The rearrangement uses TRBV2 and TRBJ2-1, with 8 bases matching TRBD1. The DNA matches TRBJ2-7 better at its end, which makes the J call doubtful. Germline values: CDR1 SNHLY, CDR2 FYNNEI. CDR3 length: 15 residues. CDR3 nucleotides: TGTGCCAGCAGTCGGACAGGGACCCAATACAATGAGCAGTACTTC. Translating it yields CASSRTGTQYNEQYF.

DNA of the CDR3: TGTGCCAGCAGTTACTCAGGGCAGGGCGCGGCCCCAGGAGGCTACACCTTC. It translates to CASSYSGQGAAPGGYTF. J is TRBJ1-2 and V is TRBV6-5; D perhaps matches TRBD1 (5 bases). This CDR3 is built from 17 residues. Between the trimmed V and J ends, which lost 0 bases and 8 bases, there was a span of 22 bases. The germline CDR1 and CDR2 sequences are MNHEY and SVGAGI.

The V gene is TRBV7-8, the J gene TRBJ2-1; the match to TRBD2 covers 8 bases. TRBJ2-7 matches the DNA end more closely, so the J call is doubtful. The germline CDR1 and CDR2 sequences are SGHVS and FQNEAQ. The CDR3 consists of 15 residues. CDR3 loop: CASSVPGLGTAEQYF. The CDR3 bases are TGTGCCAGCAGCGTGCCGGGACTAGGTACGGCTGAGCAGTACTTC.

Only a few counts were recorded for this clonotype. DNA of the CDR3: TGTGCCATCAGTGAGTCGGGACAGGGCTACGAGCAGTACTTC. It is translated as CAISESGQGYEQYF. V and J are TRBV10-3 and TRBJ2-7, with 9 bases identical to TRBD1. This CDR3 has 14 residues. CDR1 and CDR2 from the germline V gene are ENHRY and SYGVKD. V lost 0 bases and J lost 3; bases outside the gene matches: 0.

The V call is TRBV7-2, the J call TRBJ1-2; D uncertain. CDR3 length equals 15 residues. V was cut by 3 bases and J by 4 bases, with 15 bases left in between. Germline CDR1 is SGHTA and CDR2 is FQGNSA. CDR3 protein: CASSLSVAALYGYTF. CDR3 nucleotides: TGTGCCAGCAGCTTGTCGGTGGCAGCCCTCTATGGCTACACCTTC.

The chain is built from TRBV5-1 and TRBJ2-2, with D tentatively TRBD1 (6 bases). The germline V gene has CDR1 SGHRS and CDR2 YFSETQ. Trimming removed 4 bases from V and 2 bases from J, with 12 bases in between. The CDR3 extends over 15 amino acids. The CDR3 nucleotides are TGCGCCAGCAGCCGGATACAGGGAAACACCGGGGAGCTGTTTTTT. This sequence encodes CASSRIQGNTGELFF.

Only a few counts were recorded for this clonotype. The chain links TRBV9 to TRBJ2-7, with a possible D match to TRBD1 (5 bases). The CDR3 contains 14 residues. The V end was cut by 0 bases, the J end by 2 bases, with 9 bases between. Germline CDR1 reads SGDLS; CDR2 reads YYNGEE. The CDR3 loop is CASSVGRAPYEQYF. DNA of the CDR3: TGTGCCAGCAGCGTAGGCAGGGCGCCCTACGAGCAGTACTTC.

This clonotype has a single count. CDR3 DNA: TGTGCCACCAGCCGGGTTCCTCTAGGGGGTCAAGAGACCCAGTACTTC. It yields the protein CATSRVPLGGQETQYF. The J gene is TRBJ2-5, the V gene TRBV15; weak D call: TRBD1 (6 bases). The CDR3 is 16 amino acids. In germline, CDR1 is LNHNV, CDR2 YYDKDF (reference sequence). The germline V and J ends were trimmed by 5 bases and 2 bases, with 18 bases remaining between them.

The V call is TRBV12-3 or TRBV12-4, the J call TRBJ2-3, with 12 bases identical to TRBD1. The CDR3 extends over 16 amino acids. V shed 7 bases and J 3 bases; nucleotides not matched to a gene: 8. The CDR3 DNA reads TGTGCCAGCACACCGGGGGACAGGGGGCGAACAGATACGCAGTATTTT. Its protein product is CASTPGDRGRTDTQYF.

This chain connects TRBV4-2 to TRBJ2-3; tentatively, D is TRBD1 (5 bases). This CDR3 is 15 amino acids long. Germline loops: CDR1 LGHNA, CDR2 YNFKEQ. V gave up 1 base and J gave up 5 bases, with 13 bases separating them. CDR3 in amino acids: CASSQVRQIVDTQYF. The CDR3 nucleotides are TGTGCCAGCAGCCAAGTGAGACAGATCGTAGATACGCAGTATTTT.

This clonotype was seen more than once but under ten times. The V gene is TRBV24-1, the J gene TRBJ2-1; the match to TRBD2 covers 14 bases. The CDR3 is 20 residues long. The trim removed 5 bases at V and 0 bases at J, leaving 11 bases unmatched. Germline V gene lookup returns CDR1 KGHDR and CDR2 SFDVKD. This CDR3 reads CATSAHSGTSGSISYNEQFF. In DNA form, the CDR3 reads TGTGCCACCAGTGCCCACTCCGGGACTAGCGGGAGTATCTCCTACAATGAGCAGTTCTTC.

The chain recombines TRBV6-6 with TRBJ2-5; 10 nucleotides agree with TRBD1. Germline V gene sequence: CDR1 MNHNY, CDR2 SVGAGI (reference sequence). Trimming cost V 2 bases and J 0 bases; bases outside gene matches: 6. This CDR3 spans 17 amino acids. CDR3 nucleotide sequence: TGTGCCAGCAGTTACGGTGGGACAGGGGCTGACCAAGAGACCCAGTACTTC. As protein: CASSYGGTGADQETQYF.